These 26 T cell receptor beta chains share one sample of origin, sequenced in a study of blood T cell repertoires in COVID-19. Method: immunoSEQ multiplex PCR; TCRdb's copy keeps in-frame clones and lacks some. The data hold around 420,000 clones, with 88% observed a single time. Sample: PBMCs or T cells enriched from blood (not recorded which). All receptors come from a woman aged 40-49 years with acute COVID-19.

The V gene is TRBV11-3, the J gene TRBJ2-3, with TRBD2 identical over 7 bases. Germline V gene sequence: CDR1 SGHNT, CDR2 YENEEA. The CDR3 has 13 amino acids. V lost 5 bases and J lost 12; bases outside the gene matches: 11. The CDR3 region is CASSPLWGGQQYF. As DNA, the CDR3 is TGTGCCAGCAGCCCGCTCTGGGGGGGTCAACAGTATTTT.

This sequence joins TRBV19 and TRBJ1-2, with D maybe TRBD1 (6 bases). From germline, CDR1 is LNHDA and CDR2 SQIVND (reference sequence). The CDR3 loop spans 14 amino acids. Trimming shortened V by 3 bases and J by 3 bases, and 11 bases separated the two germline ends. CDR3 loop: CASSIAGAYYGYTF. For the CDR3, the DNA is TGTGCCAGTAGTATTGCAGGGGCGTACTATGGCTACACCTTC.

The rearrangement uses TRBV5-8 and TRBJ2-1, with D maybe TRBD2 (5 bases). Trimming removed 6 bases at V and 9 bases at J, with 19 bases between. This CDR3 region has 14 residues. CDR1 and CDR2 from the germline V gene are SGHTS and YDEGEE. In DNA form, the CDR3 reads TGTGCCAGCATCGCTAGCTGGTCTTTCAGTGAGCAGTTCTTC. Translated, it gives CASIASWSFSEQFF.

The chain's CDR3 is CASRDRSQPQHF. CDR3 bases: TGTGCCAGCAGGGACAGGTCTCAGCCCCAGCATTTT. V usage is TRBV28 and J usage is TRBJ1-5; 7 nucleotides agree with TRBD1. J gave up 6 bases and V 6 bases, and 2 bases lay outside the gene matches. The CDR3 has 12 amino acids. Per the germline V gene, CDR1 is MDHEN and CDR2 is SYDVKM.

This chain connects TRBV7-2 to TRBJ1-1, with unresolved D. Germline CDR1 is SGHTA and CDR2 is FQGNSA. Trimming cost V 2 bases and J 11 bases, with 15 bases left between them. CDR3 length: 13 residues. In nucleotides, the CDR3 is TGTGCCAGCAGCTTATGGTACGTGGGTAGCGCTTTCTTT. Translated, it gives CASSLWYVGSAFF.

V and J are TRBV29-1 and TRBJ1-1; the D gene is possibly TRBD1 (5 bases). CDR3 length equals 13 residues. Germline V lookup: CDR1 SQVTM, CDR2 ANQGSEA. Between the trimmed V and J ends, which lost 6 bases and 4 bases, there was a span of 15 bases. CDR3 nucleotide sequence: TGCAGCGTGGCAGGGTTTTTGGGCACTGAAGCTTTCTTT. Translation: CSVAGFLGTEAFF.

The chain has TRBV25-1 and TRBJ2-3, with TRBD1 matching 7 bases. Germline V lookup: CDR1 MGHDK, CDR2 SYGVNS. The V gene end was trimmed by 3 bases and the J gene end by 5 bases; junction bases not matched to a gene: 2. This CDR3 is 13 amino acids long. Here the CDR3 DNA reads TGTGCCAGCAGTGATAACAGGGGAGATACGCAGTATTTT. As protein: CASSDNRGDTQYF.

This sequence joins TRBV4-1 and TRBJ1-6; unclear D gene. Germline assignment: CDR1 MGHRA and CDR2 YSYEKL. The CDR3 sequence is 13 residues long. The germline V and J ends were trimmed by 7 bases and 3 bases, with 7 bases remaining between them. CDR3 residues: CASTRIYNSPLHF. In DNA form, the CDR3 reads TGCGCCAGCACGAGGATCTATAATTCACCCCTCCACTTT.

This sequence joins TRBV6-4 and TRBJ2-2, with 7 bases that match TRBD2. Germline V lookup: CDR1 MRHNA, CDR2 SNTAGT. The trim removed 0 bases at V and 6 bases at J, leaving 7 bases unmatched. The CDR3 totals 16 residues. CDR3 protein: CASSDSRGVKSGELFF. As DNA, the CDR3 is TGTGCCAGCAGTGACTCCCGGGGGGTCAAATCCGGGGAGCTGTTTTTT.

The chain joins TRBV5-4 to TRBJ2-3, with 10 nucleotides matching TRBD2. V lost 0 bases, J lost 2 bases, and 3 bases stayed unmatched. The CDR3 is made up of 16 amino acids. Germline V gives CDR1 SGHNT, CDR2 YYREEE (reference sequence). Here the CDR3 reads CASSLELAGFTDTQYF. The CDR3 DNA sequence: TGTGCCAGCAGCTTGGAACTAGCGGGGTTCACAGATACGCAGTATTTT.

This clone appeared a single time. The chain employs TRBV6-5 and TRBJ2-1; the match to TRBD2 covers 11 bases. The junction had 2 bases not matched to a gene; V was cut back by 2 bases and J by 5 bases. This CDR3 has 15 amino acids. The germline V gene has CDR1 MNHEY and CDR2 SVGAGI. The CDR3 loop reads CASSYMGLADNEQFF. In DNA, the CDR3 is TGTGCCAGCAGTTACATGGGACTAGCGGACAATGAGCAGTTCTTC.

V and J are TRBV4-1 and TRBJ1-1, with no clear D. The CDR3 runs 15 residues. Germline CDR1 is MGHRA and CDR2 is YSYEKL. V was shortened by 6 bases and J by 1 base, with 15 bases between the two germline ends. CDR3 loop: CASSFSRASNTEAFF. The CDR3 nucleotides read TGCGCCAGCAGTTTCTCCCGAGCCTCGAACACTGAAGCTTTCTTT.

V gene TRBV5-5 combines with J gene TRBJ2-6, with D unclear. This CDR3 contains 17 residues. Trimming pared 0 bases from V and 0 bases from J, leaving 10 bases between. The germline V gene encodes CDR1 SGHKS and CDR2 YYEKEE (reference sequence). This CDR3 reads CASSLVQASSGANVLTF. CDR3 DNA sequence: TGTGCCAGCAGCTTGGTTCAGGCCTCCTCTGGGGCCAACGTCCTGACTTTC.

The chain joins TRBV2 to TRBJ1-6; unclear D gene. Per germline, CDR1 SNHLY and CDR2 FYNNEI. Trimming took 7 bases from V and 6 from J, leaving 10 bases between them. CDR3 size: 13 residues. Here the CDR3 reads CASTARVNSPLHF. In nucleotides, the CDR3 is TGTGCCAGCACGGCTCGGGTTAATTCACCCCTCCACTTT.

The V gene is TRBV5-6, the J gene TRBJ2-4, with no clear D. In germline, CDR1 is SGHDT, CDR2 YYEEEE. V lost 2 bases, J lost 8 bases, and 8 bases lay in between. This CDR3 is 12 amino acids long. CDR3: CASSFVVDIQYF. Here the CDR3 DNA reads TGTGCCAGCAGCTTCGTGGTAGACATTCAGTACTTC.

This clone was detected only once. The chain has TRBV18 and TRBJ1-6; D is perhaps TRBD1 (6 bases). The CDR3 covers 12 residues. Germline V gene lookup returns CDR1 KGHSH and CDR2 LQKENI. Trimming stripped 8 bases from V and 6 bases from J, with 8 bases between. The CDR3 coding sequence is TGTGCCAGCCAGGACAGTAATTCACCCCTCCACTTT. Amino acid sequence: CASQDSNSPLHF.

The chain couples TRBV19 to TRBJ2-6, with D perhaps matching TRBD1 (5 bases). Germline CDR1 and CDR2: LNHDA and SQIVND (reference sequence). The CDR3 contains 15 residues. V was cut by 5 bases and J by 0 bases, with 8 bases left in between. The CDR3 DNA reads TGTGCCAGTAGTGGACAATTCTCTGGGGCCAACGTCCTGACTTTC. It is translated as CASSGQFSGANVLTF.

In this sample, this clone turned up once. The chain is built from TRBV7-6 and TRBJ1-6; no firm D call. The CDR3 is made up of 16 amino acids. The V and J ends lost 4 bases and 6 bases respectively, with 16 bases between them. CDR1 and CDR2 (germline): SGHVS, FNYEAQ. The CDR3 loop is CASSSNFQAPNSPLHF. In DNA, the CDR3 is TGTGCCAGCAGCTCCAATTTCCAGGCCCCTAATTCACCCCTCCACTTT. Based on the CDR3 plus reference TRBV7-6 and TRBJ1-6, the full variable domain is GAGVSQSPRYKVTKRGQDVALRCDPISGHVSLYWYRQALGQGPEFLTYFNYEAQQDKSGLPNDRFSAERPEGSISTLTIQRTEQRDSAMYRCASSSNFQAPNSPLHFGNGTRLTVT.

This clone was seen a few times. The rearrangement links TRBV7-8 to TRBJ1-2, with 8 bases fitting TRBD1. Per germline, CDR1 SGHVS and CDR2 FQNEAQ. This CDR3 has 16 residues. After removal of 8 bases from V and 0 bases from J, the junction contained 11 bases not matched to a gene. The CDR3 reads CASSRTGSGPNYGYTF. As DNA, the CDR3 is TGTGCCAGCTCCCGGACAGGGTCGGGGCCTAACTATGGCTACACCTTC.

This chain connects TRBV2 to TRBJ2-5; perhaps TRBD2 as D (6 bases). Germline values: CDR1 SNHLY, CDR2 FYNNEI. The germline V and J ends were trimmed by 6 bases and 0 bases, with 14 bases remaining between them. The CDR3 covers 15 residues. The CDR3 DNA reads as TGTGCCAGCAGGTCCCGGGACTCTTACCAAGAGACCCAGTACTTC. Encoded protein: CASRSRDSYQETQYF.

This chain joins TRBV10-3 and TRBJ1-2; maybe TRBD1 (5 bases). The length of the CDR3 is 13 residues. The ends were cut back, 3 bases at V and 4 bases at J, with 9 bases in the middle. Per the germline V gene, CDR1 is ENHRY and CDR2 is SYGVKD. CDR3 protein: CAISERGLYGYTF. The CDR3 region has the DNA TGTGCCATCAGTGAAAGGGGACTCTATGGCTACACCTTC.

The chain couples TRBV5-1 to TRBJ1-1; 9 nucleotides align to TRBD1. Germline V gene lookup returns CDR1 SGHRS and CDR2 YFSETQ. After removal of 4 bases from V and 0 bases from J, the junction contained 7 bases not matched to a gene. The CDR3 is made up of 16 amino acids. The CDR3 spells CASSRGQGPMNTEAFF. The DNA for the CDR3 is TGCGCCAGCAGCCGGGGACAGGGCCCTATGAACACTGAAGCTTTCTTT.

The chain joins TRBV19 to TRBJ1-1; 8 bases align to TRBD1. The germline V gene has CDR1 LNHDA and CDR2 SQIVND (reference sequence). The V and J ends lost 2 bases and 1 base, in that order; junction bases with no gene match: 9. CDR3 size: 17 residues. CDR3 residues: CASSITRGLSRNTEAFF. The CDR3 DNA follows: TGTGCCAGTAGTATAACCAGGGGGCTGTCGAGGAACACTGAAGCTTTCTTT.

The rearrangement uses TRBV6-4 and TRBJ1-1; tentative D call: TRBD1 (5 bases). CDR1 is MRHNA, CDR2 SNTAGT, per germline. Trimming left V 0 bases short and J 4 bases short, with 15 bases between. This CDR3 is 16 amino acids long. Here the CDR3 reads CASSDSAQGSVTEAFF. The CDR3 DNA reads TGTGCCAGCAGTGACTCGGCCCAGGGATCGGTCACTGAAGCTTTCTTT.

The chain's CDR3 is CAWSADISSYNEQFF. The CDR3 nucleotides read TGTGCCTGGAGTGCGGACATCAGCTCCTACAATGAGCAGTTCTTC. The chain joins TRBV30 to TRBJ2-1, with D perhaps matching TRBD1 (5 bases). CDR1 is GTSNPN and CDR2 is SVGIG in the germline V gene (reference sequence). The CDR3 spans 15 residues. V was pared by 1 base and J by 0 bases, with 10 bases between.

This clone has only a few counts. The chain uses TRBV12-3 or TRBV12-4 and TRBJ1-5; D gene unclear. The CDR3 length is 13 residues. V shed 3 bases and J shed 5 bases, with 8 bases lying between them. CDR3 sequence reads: CASSLTPYQPQHF. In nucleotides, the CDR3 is TGTGCCAGCAGTTTGACTCCATATCAGCCCCAGCATTTT.